The sequence of this T cell receptor (beta chain) was determined in a study of control samples from healthy donors and cancer patients. CDR3 size: 16 residues. CDR1 and CDR2 (germline): SGHAT, FQNNGV. V was cut by 1 base and J by 1 base, with 14 bases left in between. Produced via immunoSEQ multiplex PCR; TCRdb's table is partial and in-frame only. The sample records approximately 130,000 clones, roughly 84% being singletons. The clonotype comes from a man aged 40-50 years in good health. The sequenced material came from blood. V is TRBV11-2 and J is TRBJ2-7, with a weak D call TRBD1 (7 bases). Here the CDR3 reads CASSLGQGGISYEQYF. Here the CDR3 DNA reads TGTGCCAGCAGCTTAGGGCAGGGGGGCATTTCCTACGAGCAGTACTTC.